Shown below are 21 T cell receptor beta chains from a single sample sequenced in a study of CD8+ T cells in alopecia areata (dated by TCRdb to 2017 to 2018). The library was built by means of the immunoSEQ multiplex PCR assay. RNA was extracted from all samples and reverse transcribed into cDNA, which served as template for TCR sequencing. Not all clones reach the TCRdb copy of this immuneACCESS table, which keeps in-frame sequences only. Checked studies attribute under half of the gap to unresolved V genes and leave the rest unexplained. For this sample the table gives roughly 75,000 clones, of which approximately 64% were detected only once. Of the sample, approximately 15% is held by the ten largest clones. What the time point label conveys for this sample: baseline before oral tofacitinib. The sample in question was CD8+ T cells sorted from blood, obtained at week 0. Receptors originate from a human donor with alopecia areata.

The chain carries TRBV5-1 and TRBJ2-3; 8 nucleotides agree with TRBD1. Germline V gene lookup returns CDR1 SGHRS and CDR2 YFSETQ. The CDR3 totals 16 residues. V was pared by 0 bases and J by 2 bases, with 5 bases of the junction left unmatched. CDR3 DNA sequence: TGCGCCAGCAGCTTGGGTCAGGGGGCGCACACAGATACGCAGTATTTT. Amino acids: CASSLGQGAHTDTQYF.

V gene TRBV27 combines with J gene TRBJ2-2; D call uncertain. CDR3 length: 15 amino acids. Germline values: CDR1 MNHEY, CDR2 SMNVEV (reference sequence). Trimming took off 8 bases at V and 0 bases at J, with 13 bases between the two ends. The CDR3 sequence: CASGWETTNTGELFF. The CDR3 DNA is TGTGCCAGCGGATGGGAAACGACGAACACCGGGGAGCTGTTTTTT.

The chain uses TRBV14 and TRBJ1-2, with TRBD1 as a possible D gene (5 bases). The CDR3 runs 14 residues. Trimming took 0 bases from V and 3 from J, leaving 8 bases between them. Germline V gene lookup returns CDR1 SGHDN and CDR2 FVKESK. The CDR3: CASSQEGRDYGYTF. The CDR3 DNA reads as TGTGCCAGCAGCCAAGAAGGCAGGGACTATGGCTACACCTTC.

The chain has TRBV7-3 and TRBJ2-5; 10 bases are a match to TRBD2. The CDR3 sequence is 17 residues long. Trimming at V came to 4 bases and at J to 2 bases, leaving 10 bases not matched to a gene. Per the germline V gene, CDR1 is SGHTA and CDR2 is FQGTGA. The CDR3 spells CASSSSPLAGLQETQYF. In DNA form, the CDR3 reads TGTGCCAGCAGCTCCTCACCACTAGCGGGATTACAAGAGACCCAGTACTTC. The entire variable domain, with the rest obtained from reference TRBV7-3 and TRBJ2-5, is as follows: GAGVSQTPSNKVTEKGKYVELRCDPISGHTALYWYRQSLGQGPEFLIYFQGTGAADDSGLPNDRFFAVRPEGSVSTLKIQRTERGDSAVYLCASSSSPLAGLQETQYFGPGTRLLVL.

This clone was recorded a few times. V is TRBV15 and J is TRBJ2-5, with D perhaps being TRBD1 or TRBD2 (6 bases each). V dropped 3 bases and J dropped 2 bases, with 10 bases sitting between them. CDR3 size: 14 residues. Germline V CDR1 and CDR2: LNHNV, YYDKDF (reference sequence). Here the CDR3 reads CATSSRGGQETQYF. In DNA form, the CDR3 reads TGTGCCACCAGCAGCCGAGGGGGGCAAGAGACCCAGTACTTC.

This clone was counted between two and nine times. This chain joins TRBV7-9 and TRBJ2-7, with 11 bases matching TRBD2. Losses at the gene ends were 5 bases for V and 3 bases for J; bases not matched to a gene: 9. This CDR3 region has 16 residues. CDR1 and CDR2 (germline): SEHNR, FQNEAQ (reference sequence). The CDR3 DNA is TGTGCCAGCAGCCCAATAACGACTAGCGGGATCTACGAGCAGTACTTC. Translation: CASSPITTSGIYEQYF.

The chain combines TRBV13 with TRBJ2-7; the match to TRBD1 covers 7 bases. The CDR3 runs 13 residues. The J segment lost 5 bases and the V segment lost 5 bases, leaving 6 bases of the junction unmatched. Germline V CDR1 and CDR2: PRHDT, FYEKMQ (reference sequence). The CDR3 here is CASSPGQLDEQYF. The DNA for the CDR3 is TGTGCCAGCAGCCCGGGACAGTTGGACGAGCAGTACTTC.

This clone has just one count. This chain uses TRBV4-1 with TRBJ2-5; 8 nucleotides match TRBD1. The junction had 2 bases not matched to a gene; V was cut back by 5 bases and J by 3 bases. This CDR3 comprises 13 residues. CDR1 and CDR2 (germline): MGHRA, YSYEKL. The CDR3 is CASSGQGEETQYF. The CDR3 nucleotides read TGCGCCAGCAGCGGACAGGGAGAAGAGACCCAGTACTTC.

This clone was seen only a few times. The genes are TRBV4-1 and TRBJ2-7; 11 bases are shared with TRBD2. Germline lookup yields CDR1 MGHRA and CDR2 YSYEKL. The CDR3 extends over 14 amino acids. With 4 bases clipped from V and 3 bases from J, the junction kept 2 bases outside the gene matches. The CDR3 region is CASSPGTSGYEQYF. Here the CDR3 DNA reads TGCGCCAGCAGCCCCGGGACTAGCGGCTACGAGCAGTACTTC.

In its sample, this clone was seen once. This chain uses TRBV7-9 with TRBJ2-1, with a tentative D call TRBD2 (5 bases). The germline CDR1 and CDR2 sequences are SEHNR and FQNEAQ (reference sequence). The CDR3 sequence is 12 residues long. V gave up 6 bases and J gave up 3 bases, with 6 bases separating them. CDR3 sequence reads: CASSRDYNEQFF. The CDR3, as DNA: TGTGCCAGCAGTCGGGACTACAATGAGCAGTTCTTC.

The V call is TRBV2, the J call TRBJ2-7; 7 bases are shared with TRBD2. With 6 bases clipped from V and 0 bases from J, the junction kept 5 bases outside the gene matches. This CDR3 spans 14 amino acids. Germline CDR1 is SNHLY and CDR2 is FYNNEI. CDR3: CASRVTSSSYEQYF. CDR3 sequence (DNA): TGTGCCAGCAGGGTGACTAGCTCCTCCTACGAGCAGTACTTC.

The rearrangement joins TRBV27 to TRBJ2-5; D is uncertain. V was pared by 4 bases and J by 4 bases, with 4 bases between. The CDR3 runs to 11 residues. Per germline, CDR1 MNHEY and CDR2 SMNVEV (reference sequence). The CDR3 DNA is TGTGCCAGCAGTTCGGCAGAGACCCAGTACTTC. This codes for CASSSAETQYF.

The rearrangement joins TRBV27 to TRBJ2-5; D perhaps matches TRBD2 (7 bases). CDR1 is MNHEY and CDR2 is SMNVEV in the germline V gene (reference sequence). V was clipped by 2 bases and J by 3 bases, with 13 bases between them. This CDR3 has 15 amino acids. This CDR3 is CASSLVVGGEETQYF. DNA for the CDR3: TGTGCCAGCAGTTTAGTAGTAGGGGGGGAAGAGACCCAGTACTTC.

This chain connects TRBV25-1 to TRBJ2-7; no clear D gene. CDR3 length equals 10 residues. Germline loops: CDR1 MGHDK, CDR2 SYGVNS. Trimming shortened V by 7 bases and J by 2 bases, and 3 bases separated the two germline ends. The CDR3, as DNA: TGTGCCAGCAAAACCTACGAGCAGTACTTC. Amino acid sequence: CASKTYEQYF.

This clone was observed a single time. The chain links TRBV27 to TRBJ2-1, with TRBD1 identical over 7 bases. V was clipped by 3 bases and J by 6 bases; unmatched bases: 2. Germline CDR1 is MNHEY and CDR2 is SMNVEV (reference sequence). This CDR3 region has 13 residues. Here the CDR3 reads CASSLTGSNEQFF. The CDR3 DNA sequence: TGTGCCAGCAGTTTGACAGGGTCCAATGAGCAGTTCTTC.

This clone has only a few counts. This chain uses TRBV27 with TRBJ1-3, with a weak D call TRBD1 (5 bases). V was pared by 7 bases and J by 0 bases, with 10 bases between. CDR1 and CDR2 (germline): MNHEY, SMNVEV (reference sequence). The CDR3 spans 14 residues. The CDR3 nucleotides are TGTGCCAGCAAAGCAGGGTTCTCTGGAAACACCATATATTTT. The encoded protein is CASKAGFSGNTIYF.

The V call is TRBV14, the J call TRBJ2-7; D remains unclear. V shed 3 bases and J shed 2 bases, with 8 bases lying between them. This CDR3 is built from 13 residues. Per germline, CDR1 SGHDN and CDR2 FVKESK. CDR3 in DNA: TGTGCCAGCAGCCAGGGGATAACCTACGAGCAGTACTTC. Translated: CASSQGITYEQYF.

The V call is TRBV5-1, the J call TRBJ1-2; D is possibly TRBD1 (6 bases). The CDR3 is 13 amino acids. The germline V gene has CDR1 SGHRS and CDR2 YFSETQ. V gave up 4 bases and J gave up 8 bases, with 15 bases separating them. The CDR3 nucleotides are TGCGCCAGCAGCCCGCGGGGGGGCGTAGGCTACACCTTC. It translates to CASSPRGGVGYTF.

The chain recombines TRBV25-1 with TRBJ1-1, with D perhaps TRBD1 (6 bases). V was pared by 0 bases and J by 3 bases, with 20 bases between. CDR3 length: 18 amino acids. CDR1 MGHDK and CDR2 SYGVNS come from the germline V gene. The CDR3 loop is CASSEYPGGRGGDTEAFF. Written as DNA, the CDR3 is TGTGCCAGCAGTGAATATCCGGGAGGCAGGGGAGGCGACACTGAAGCTTTCTTT.

There are a few counts of this clone. This rearrangement joins TRBV4-3 to TRBJ2-3; possibly TRBD2 for D (6 bases). Per the germline V gene, CDR1 is LGHNA and CDR2 is YSLEER. The CDR3 is 15 amino acids. V lost 0 bases and J 2 bases, leaving 9 bases between the germline ends. The DNA of the CDR3 is TGCGCCAGCAGCCAAGATGGGGGGTTCACAGATACGCAGTATTTT. Its translation is CASSQDGGFTDTQYF.

This clone showed up just a few times. This chain connects TRBV5-1 to TRBJ2-1, with D possibly matching TRBD2 (5 bases). This CDR3 contains 15 residues. Trimming removed 0 bases from V and 3 bases from J, with 10 bases in between. CDR1 and CDR2 from the germline V gene are SGHRS and YFSETQ. In DNA form, the CDR3 reads TGCGCCAGCAGCTTGGCCGGGATTGGCTACAATGAGCAGTTCTTC. It translates to CASSLAGIGYNEQFF.